These T cell receptor beta chains were read from a single sample in a study of shared clonotypes between healthy human individuals. Clones were sequenced by immunoSEQ multiplex PCR, and TCRdb holds only the in-frame ones, with some missing. Of 850,000 to 1,100,000 clones listed, roughly 80% are singletons. The sample comprised memory CD4+ T cells from PBMCs. These receptors were collected from a man in his late teens or twenties in good health. Some clones in this sample may be carry-over from other donors' samples. The CDR3 runs from the conserved cysteine through the conserved F or W. A D gene is named only where the DNA matches it firmly. Expanded clones are given a class, and other clones once, few, many or no size at all.

V gene	D gene	J gene	clone size	CDR3 protein	CDR3 DNA
TRBV28	-	TRBJ2-2	-	CASRRTNTGELFF	TGTGCCAGCAGACGAACGAACACCGGGGAGCTGTTTTTT
TRBV2	-	TRBJ1-2	-	CASSVYSSDYGYTF	TGTGCCAGCAGTGTTTACAGCTCTGACTATGGCTACACCTTC
TRBV4-3	-	TRBJ1-6	-	CASSQDATAYNSPLHF	TGCGCCAGCAGCCAAGATGCGACGGCTTATAATTCACCCCTCCACTTT
TRBV4-1	TRBD2	TRBJ2-3	many	CASSQKGLAGNTDTQYF	TGCGCCAGCAGCCAAAAAGGACTAGCGGGGAACACAGATACGCAGTATTTT
TRBV5-4	-	TRBJ2-5	-	CASSPAPQETQYF	TGTGCCAGCAGCCCCGCCCCCCAAGAGACCCAGTACTTC
TRBV30	TRBD2	TRBJ2-1	-	CAWSKGRGGSLNEQFF	TGTGCCTGGAGTAAGGGGAGGGGAGGGAGCTTGAATGAGCAGTTCTTC
TRBV30	-	TRBJ2-3	-	CAWMVGGGADTQYF	TGTGCCTGGATGGTGGGGGGAGGCGCAGATACGCAGTATTTT
TRBV5-6	TRBD1	TRBJ1-2	-	CASSPIGTGVGYGYTF	TGTGCCAGCAGTCCGATCGGGACAGGGGTAGGCTATGGCTACACCTTC
TRBV11-2	-	TRBJ2-1	-	CASSLDTVSIF	TGTGCCAGCAGCTTAGATACAGTCAGTATCTTC
TRBV4-2	-	TRBJ1-3	many	CASRGASGNTIYF	TGTGCCAGCAGGGGGGCCTCTGGAAACACCATATATTTT
TRBV5-1	-	TRBJ2-3	few	CASSLGYPTDTQYF	TGCGCCAGCAGCTTGGGATACCCCACAGATACGCAGTATTTT
TRBV5-8	TRBD1	TRBJ1-5	-	CASSQGQVNNQPQHF	TGTGCCAGCAGCCAGGGACAGGTAAACAATCAGCCCCAGCATTTT
TRBV19	-	TRBJ2-1	-	CASKREISSYNEQFF	TGTGCCAGTAAGAGGGAAATCAGCTCCTACAATGAGCAGTTCTTC
TRBV2	TRBD1	TRBJ1-2	-	CASSAPGQGAMGFSGYTF	TGTGCCAGCAGTGCACCGGGACAGGGGGCCATGGGGTTTTCTGGCTACACCTTC
TRBV28	-	TRBJ2-5	-	CASSPTGWETQYF	TGTGCCAGCAGCCCAACGGGATGGGAGACCCAGTACTTC
TRBV18	TRBD1	TRBJ2-7	-	CASSPPGQGVLEQYF	TGTGCCAGCTCACCACCGGGACAGGGGGTACTCGAGCAGTACTTC
TRBV10-3	TRBD2	TRBJ2-1	-	CAIRQTSGRDNEQFF	TGTGCCATCAGACAAACTAGCGGGAGGGACAATGAGCAGTTCTTC
TRBV27	TRBD2	TRBJ2-7	-	CASSIRHTGPGGPSYEQYF	TGTGCCAGCAGCATTAGACACACCGGGCCGGGAGGCCCCTCCTACGAGCAGTACTTC
TRBV4-2	-	TRBJ2-2	-	CASSQDKGPLFF	TGTGCCAGCAGCCAAGACAAAGGACCGCTGTTTTTT
TRBV5-1	TRBD2	TRBJ2-2	-	CASSFGLADTGELFF	TGCGCCAGCAGCTTCGGACTAGCAGACACCGGGGAGCTGTTTTTT
TRBV2	-	TRBJ1-4	-	CASSGRIQGLYEKLFF	TGTGCCAGCAGTGGGAGAATACAGGGTTTATATGAAAAACTGTTTTTT
TRBV6-1	-	TRBJ2-5	-	CASRLWGTQETQYF	TGTGCCAGCCGTCTTTGGGGGACCCAAGAGACCCAGTACTTC
TRBV4-1	TRBD2	TRBJ2-5	-	CASSQFPGLAGQETQYF	TGCGCCAGCAGCCAGTTTCCGGGACTAGCGGGACAAGAGACCCAGTACTTC
TRBV2	TRBD1	TRBJ2-2	-	CASSRQGKNTGELFF	TGTGCCAGCAGTCGACAGGGGAAGAACACCGGGGAGCTGTTTTTT
TRBV2	-	TRBJ1-5	-	CASSGGQTLNQPQHF	TGTGCCAGCAGTGGGGGCCAGACACTGAATCAGCCCCAGCATTTT
TRBV7-2	-	TRBJ2-7	-	CASSPGRIYEQYF	TGTGCCAGCAGCCCTGGACGGATCTACGAGCAGTACTTC
TRBV28	-	TRBJ2-7	-	CASRNLGQRLSYEQYF	TGTGCCAGCAGAAACCTCGGACAGAGGCTCTCCTACGAGCAGTACTTC
TRBV2	TRBD1	TRBJ2-1	few	CASKMGRGSGNSYNEQFF	TGTGCCAGCAAGATGGGCAGGGGGAGTGGTAACTCCTACAATGAGCAGTTCTTC
TRBV25-1	-	TRBJ2-1	-	CASSVKPNNEQFF	TGTGCCAGCAGCGTTAAGCCGAACAATGAGCAGTTCTTC
TRBV7-8	TRBD2	TRBJ2-3	-	CASSRTSGTDTQYF	TGTGCCAGCAGCCGGACTAGCGGGACAGATACGCAGTATTTT
TRBV29-1	-	TRBJ1-6	-	CSVEDSGGSPLHF	TGCAGCGTTGAAGATTCCGGAGGTTCACCCCTCCACTTT
TRBV5-6	TRBD1	TRBJ1-6	few	CASSFDRVLPPLHF	TGTGCCAGCAGCTTTGACAGGGTTTTACCACCCCTCCACTTT
TRBV30	-	TRBJ2-7	once	CAWSVGGVTPEQYF	TGTGCCTGGAGTGTTGGTGGGGTTACCCCCGAGCAGTACTTC
TRBV7-2	TRBD1	TRBJ2-5	-	CASSLEGGQWETQYF	TGTGCCAGCAGCTTAGAAGGGGGACAGTGGGAGACCCAGTACTTC
TRBV19	TRBD1	TRBJ2-2	-	CASSSHLGDRGPVNTGELFF	TGTGCCAGTAGTTCTCACCTGGGGGACAGGGGGCCGGTGAACACCGGGGAGCTGTTTTTT
TRBV5-1	-	TRBJ2-3	once	CASSFSAGTDTQYF	TGCGCCAGCAGCTTCTCCGCCGGCACAGATACGCAGTATTTT
TRBV18	TRBD1	TRBJ2-5	once	CASSQGQQETQYF	TGTGCCAGCTCACAGGGACAGCAAGAGACCCAGTACTTC
TRBV5-4	-	TRBJ1-4	-	CASSLGTGPNEKLFF	TGTGCCAGCAGCTTGGGTACAGGGCCAAATGAAAAACTGTTTTTT
TRBV9	-	TRBJ2-1	-	CASSPRNYYNEQFF	TGTGCCAGCAGCCCACGAAACTACTACAATGAGCAGTTCTTC
TRBV6-1	-	TRBJ1-2	-	CASSEGLASYGYTF	TGTGCCAGCAGTGAAGGGTTAGCGAGCTATGGCTACACCTTC
TRBV7-9	TRBD1	TRBJ1-2	-	CASRRGQGSNYGYTF	TGTGCCAGCAGACGGGGACAGGGGAGTAACTATGGCTACACCTTC
TRBV2	TRBD2	TRBJ2-3	-	CASSSSSGGTDTQYF	TGTGCCAGCAGTTCTTCTAGCGGAGGCACAGATACGCAGTATTTT
TRBV7-2	TRBD1	TRBJ2-1	-	CASSLISGTVYNEQFF	TGTGCCAGCAGCTTAATATCCGGGACAGTTTACAATGAGCAGTTCTTC
TRBV7-7	TRBD2	TRBJ2-5	-	CASSIGTSAETQYF	TGTGCCAGCAGCATCGGGACTAGCGCAGAGACCCAGTACTTC
TRBV4-1	-	TRBJ2-1	-	CASSQTSHEQFF	TGCGCCAGCAGCCAAACTTCCCATGAGCAGTTCTTC
TRBV9	TRBD2	TRBJ2-1	-	CASSVGPGLAGGEEQFF	TGTGCCAGCAGCGTAGGCCCGGGACTAGCGGGAGGTGAGGAGCAGTTCTTC
TRBV28	TRBD1	TRBJ2-6	-	CASSLTGGAGANVLTF	TGTGCCAGCAGTTTGACAGGGGGTGCCGGGGCCAACGTCCTGACTTTC
TRBV6-1	-	TRBJ2-7	once	CASSELEGLPPYEQYF	TGTGCCAGCAGTGAGTTGGAGGGCCTTCCACCTTACGAGCAGTACTTC
TRBV14	-	TRBJ1-1	-	CASSQNLYTEAFF	TGTGCCAGCAGCCAAAATTTGTACACTGAAGCTTTCTTT
TRBV5-6	-	TRBJ1-2	-	CASSLAGLGGYGYTF	TGTGCCAGCAGCTTGGCTGGACTGGGGGGATATGGCTACACCTTC
TRBV29-1	-	TRBJ1-4	once	CSVGGRASDLSEKLFF	TGCAGCGTTGGGGGGCGCGCGAGTGATCTTAGTGAAAAACTGTTTTTT
TRBV2	-	TRBJ1-2	-	CASRRPQMNYGYTF	TGTGCCAGCAGAAGGCCCCAGATGAACTATGGCTACACCTTC
TRBV5-8	TRBD2	TRBJ2-1	-	CASSLAGGHGYNEQFF	TGTGCCAGCAGCCTAGCGGGAGGGCATGGCTACAATGAGCAGTTCTTC